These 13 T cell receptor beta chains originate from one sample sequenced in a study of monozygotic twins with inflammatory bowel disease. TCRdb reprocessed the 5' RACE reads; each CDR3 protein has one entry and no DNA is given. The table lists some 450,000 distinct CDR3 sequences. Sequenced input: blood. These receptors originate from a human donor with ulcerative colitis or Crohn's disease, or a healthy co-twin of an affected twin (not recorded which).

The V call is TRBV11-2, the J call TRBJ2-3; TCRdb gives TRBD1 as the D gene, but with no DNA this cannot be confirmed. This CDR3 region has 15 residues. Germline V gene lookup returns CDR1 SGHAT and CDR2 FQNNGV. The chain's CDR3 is CASSQKGGGTDTQYF.

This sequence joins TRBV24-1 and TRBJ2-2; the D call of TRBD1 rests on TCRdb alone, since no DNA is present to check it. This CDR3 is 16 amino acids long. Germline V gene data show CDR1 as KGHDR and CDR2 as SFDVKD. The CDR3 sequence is CATRADSDSNTGELFF.

The chain's CDR3 is CASSPPQGARGYTF. This chain links TRBV6-1 with TRBJ1-2; TCRdb reports TRBD1, a call that lacks DNA to check it against. The CDR3 contains 14 residues. CDR1 and CDR2 from the germline V gene are MNHNS and SASEGT.

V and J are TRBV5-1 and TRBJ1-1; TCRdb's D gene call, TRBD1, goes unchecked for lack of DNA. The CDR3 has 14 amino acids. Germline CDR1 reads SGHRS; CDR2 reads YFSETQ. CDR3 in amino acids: CASSSGQGAAEAFF.

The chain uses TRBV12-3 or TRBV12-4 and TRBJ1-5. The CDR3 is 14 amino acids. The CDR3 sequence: CASSSQYSNQPQHF.

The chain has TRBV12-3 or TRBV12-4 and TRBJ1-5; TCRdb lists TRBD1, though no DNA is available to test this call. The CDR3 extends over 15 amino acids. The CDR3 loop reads CASSLQGGGGQPQHF.

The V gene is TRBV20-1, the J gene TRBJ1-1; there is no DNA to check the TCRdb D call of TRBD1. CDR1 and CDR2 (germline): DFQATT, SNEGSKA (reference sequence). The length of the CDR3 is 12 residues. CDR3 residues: CSADGQGTEAFF.

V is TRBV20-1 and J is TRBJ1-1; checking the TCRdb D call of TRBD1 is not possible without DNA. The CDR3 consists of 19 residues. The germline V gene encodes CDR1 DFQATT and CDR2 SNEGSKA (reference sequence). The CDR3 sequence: CSASRELGQGNSINTEAFF.

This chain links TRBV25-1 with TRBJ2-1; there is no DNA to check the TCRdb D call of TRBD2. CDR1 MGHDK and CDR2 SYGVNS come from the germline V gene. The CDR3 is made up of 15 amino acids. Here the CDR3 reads CASSEALGFPEEQFF.

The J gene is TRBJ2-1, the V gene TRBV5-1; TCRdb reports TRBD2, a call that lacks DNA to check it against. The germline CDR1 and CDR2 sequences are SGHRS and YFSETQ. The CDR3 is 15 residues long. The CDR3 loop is CASSSGGTSGNEQFF. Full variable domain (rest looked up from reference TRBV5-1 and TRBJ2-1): KAGVTQTPRYLIKTRGQQVTLSCSPISGHRSVSWYQQTPGQGLQFLFEYFSETQRNKGNFPGRFSGRQFSNSRSEMNVSTLELGDSALYLCASSSGGTSGNEQFFGPGTRLTVL.

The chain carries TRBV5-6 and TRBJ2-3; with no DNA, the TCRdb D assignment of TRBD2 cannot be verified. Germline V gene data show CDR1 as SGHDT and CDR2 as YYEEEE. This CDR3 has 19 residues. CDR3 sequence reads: CASSRNPGLAELGTDTQYF.

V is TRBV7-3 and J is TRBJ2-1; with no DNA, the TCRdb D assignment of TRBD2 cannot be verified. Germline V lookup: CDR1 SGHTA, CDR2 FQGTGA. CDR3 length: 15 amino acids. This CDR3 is CASSSGVAWMDEQFF.

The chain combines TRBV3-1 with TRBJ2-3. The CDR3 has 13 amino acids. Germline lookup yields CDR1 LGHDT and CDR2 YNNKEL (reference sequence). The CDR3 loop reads CASSWASTDTQYF.